The present T cell receptor (beta chain) was sequenced within a study of regulatory T cells in long-lasting Graves disease. CDR3 regions were amplified by Arm-PCR using iRepertoire HTBI primers to build TCR beta libraries. TCRdb itself ran the multiplex PCR reads through MiXCR, one entry per CDR3 protein. The sample consists of some 410,000 distinct CDR3 sequences, about a sixth of them appearing once. This clonotype came up many times. Regarding time point: newly diagnosed GD, antithyroid drugs for less than 3 months. Following extraction of RNA from PBMCs, that RNA was used to make the TCR library. The sample also formed part of further work on T cells in Graves' hyperthyroidism and ophthalmopathy.

This receptor was identified in a woman aged 25 to 39 with Graves disease. The input for sequencing was peripheral blood mononuclear cells (PBMCs), taken at new diagnosis, from a patient treated with antithyroid drugs.

CDR3 sequence (DNA): TGTGCCTGCCAAGCGCTGACTGAAGCTTTCTTT. Translation gives CACQALTEAFF. J is TRBJ1-1 and V is TRBV30; D gene ambiguous. The CDR3 covers 11 residues. V was trimmed by 6 bases and J by 5 bases, leaving 10 bases between them. The germline V gene encodes CDR1 GTSNPN and CDR2 SVGIG (reference sequence).